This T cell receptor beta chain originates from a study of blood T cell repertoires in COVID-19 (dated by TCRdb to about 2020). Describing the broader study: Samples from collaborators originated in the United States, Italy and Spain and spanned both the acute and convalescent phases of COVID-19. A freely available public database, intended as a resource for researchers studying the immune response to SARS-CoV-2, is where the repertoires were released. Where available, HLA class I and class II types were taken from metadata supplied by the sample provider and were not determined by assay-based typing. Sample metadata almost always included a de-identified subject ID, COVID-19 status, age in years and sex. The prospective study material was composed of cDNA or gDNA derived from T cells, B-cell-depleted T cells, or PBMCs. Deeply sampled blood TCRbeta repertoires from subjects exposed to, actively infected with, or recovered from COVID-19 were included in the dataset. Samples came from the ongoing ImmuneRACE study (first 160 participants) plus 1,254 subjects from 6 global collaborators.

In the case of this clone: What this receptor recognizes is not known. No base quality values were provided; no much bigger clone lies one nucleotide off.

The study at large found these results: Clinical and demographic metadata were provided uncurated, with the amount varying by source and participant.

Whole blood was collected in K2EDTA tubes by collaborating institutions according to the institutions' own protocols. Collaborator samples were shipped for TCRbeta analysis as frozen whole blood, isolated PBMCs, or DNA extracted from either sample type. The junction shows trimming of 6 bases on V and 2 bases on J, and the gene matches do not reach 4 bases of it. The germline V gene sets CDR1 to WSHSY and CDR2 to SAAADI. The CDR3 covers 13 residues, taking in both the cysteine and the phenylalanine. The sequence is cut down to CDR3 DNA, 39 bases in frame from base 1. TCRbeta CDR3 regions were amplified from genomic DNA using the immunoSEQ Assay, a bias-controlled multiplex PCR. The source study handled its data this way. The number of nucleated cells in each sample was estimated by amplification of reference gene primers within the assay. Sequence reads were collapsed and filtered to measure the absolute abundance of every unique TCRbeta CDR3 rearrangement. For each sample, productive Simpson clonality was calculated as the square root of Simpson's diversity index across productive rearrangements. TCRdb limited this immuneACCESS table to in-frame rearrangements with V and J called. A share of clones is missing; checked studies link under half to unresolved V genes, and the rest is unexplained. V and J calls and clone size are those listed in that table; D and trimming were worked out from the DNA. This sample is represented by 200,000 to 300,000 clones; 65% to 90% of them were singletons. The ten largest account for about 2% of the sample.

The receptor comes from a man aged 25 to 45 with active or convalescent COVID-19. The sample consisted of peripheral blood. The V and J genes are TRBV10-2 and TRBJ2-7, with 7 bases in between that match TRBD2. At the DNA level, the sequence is TGCGCCAGCAGAGCGGGGAGCACCTACGAGCAGTACTTC. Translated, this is CASRAGSTYEQYF.